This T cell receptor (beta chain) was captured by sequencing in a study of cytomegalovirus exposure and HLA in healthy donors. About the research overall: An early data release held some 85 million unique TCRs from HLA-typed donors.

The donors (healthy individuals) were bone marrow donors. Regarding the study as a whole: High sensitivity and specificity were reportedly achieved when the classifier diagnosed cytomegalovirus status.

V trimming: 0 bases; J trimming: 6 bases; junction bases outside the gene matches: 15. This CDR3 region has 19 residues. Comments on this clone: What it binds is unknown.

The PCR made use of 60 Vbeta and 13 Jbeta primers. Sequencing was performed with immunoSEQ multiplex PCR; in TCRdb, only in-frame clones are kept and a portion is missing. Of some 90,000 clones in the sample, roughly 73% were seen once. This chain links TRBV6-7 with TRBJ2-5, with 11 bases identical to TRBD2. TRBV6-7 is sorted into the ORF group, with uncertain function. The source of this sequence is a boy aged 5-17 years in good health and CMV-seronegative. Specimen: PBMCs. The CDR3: CASSYSKPSAGLAEKTQYF. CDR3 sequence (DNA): TGTGCCAGCAGTTACTCGAAACCCTCCGCGGGACTAGCGGAAAAGACCCAGTACTTC.